This T cell receptor beta chain was sequenced in a study of blood T cell repertoires in COVID-19. Study overall: Nucleic acid was either cDNA or gDNA, and it came from T cells, B-cell-depleted T cells, or PBMCs.

V trimming: 6 bases; J trimming: 7 bases; junction bases outside the gene matches: 5. This CDR3 has 13 amino acids. Germline V CDR1 and CDR2: SNHLY, FYNNEI. Per the study methods: The assay estimated nucleated cells by amplifying reference gene primers. Sequencing used immunoSEQ multiplex PCR; TCRdb keeps in-frame clones, though not all of them. V, J and clone size are taken as reported in that table, and D and trimming were inferred from the DNA itself. The table has under 300,000 clones, about 80% seen once; the top ten hold 3% to 3.5%. The chain recombines TRBV2 with TRBJ1-2, with 10 bases fitting TRBD1. This TCR was sampled from a woman of 80 years or more with acute or convalescent COVID-19. The sequenced material came from peripheral blood. The CDR3 loop is CASRGQGSGGYTF. The CDR3 DNA follows: TGTGCCAGCAGGGGACAGGGGTCCGGTGGCTACACCTTC.